These 8 T cell receptor beta chains were sequenced from one sample in a study of technical replicates of blood from a handful of donors. TCRdb keeps only in-frame clones here, not all; method: immunoSEQ multiplex PCR. This table holds roughly 80,000 clones, around nine tenths found once. The sample taken for sequencing was T cells isolated from PBMCs. The receptors come from a human donor in good health.

The rearrangement joins TRBV18 to TRBJ1-4; 7 nucleotides line up with TRBD1. Germline-derived CDR1 and CDR2 are KGHSH and LQKENI. J was trimmed by 7 bases and V by 1 base; bases with no gene match: 3. The CDR3 has 14 amino acids. The CDR3 reads CASSPLGTVEKLFF. The CDR3 region has the DNA TGTGCCAGCTCACCACTCGGGACAGTTGAAAAACTGTTTTTT.

The V and J genes are TRBV5-6 and TRBJ1-1; a weak D match, TRBD1 (5 bases). Trimming removed 2 bases at V and 0 bases at J, with 8 bases between. The CDR3 totals 14 residues. From germline, CDR1 is SGHDT and CDR2 YYEEEE. As DNA, the CDR3 is TGTGCCAGCAGCTTAGGGGTTATGAACACTGAAGCTTTCTTT. Translation gives CASSLGVMNTEAFF.

The chain combines TRBV6-5 with TRBJ1-4; D uncertain. CDR3 size: 13 residues. From germline, CDR1 is MNHEY and CDR2 SVGAGI. Trimming removed 2 bases at V and 12 bases at J, with 13 bases between. For the CDR3, the DNA is TGTGCCAGCAGTTACGATATCGGGGTCGAACTGTTTTTT. This sequence encodes CASSYDIGVELFF.

This clone has a single count. This CDR3 is CASSPRLAGGNEQFF. The CDR3 DNA is TGTGCCAGCAGCCCAAGACTAGCGGGAGGCAATGAGCAGTTCTTC. The chain links TRBV11-3 to TRBJ2-1; TRBD2 matches at 13 bases. This CDR3 is built from 15 residues. The V and J ends lost 5 bases and 6 bases, in that order; junction bases with no gene match: 4. Germline CDR1 and CDR2: SGHNT and YENEEA.

In nucleotides, the CDR3 is TGTGCCAGCAGTTTATATCCAGGGGGGATGGCCACTGAAGCTTTCTTT. Protein: CASSLYPGGMATEAFF. This chain uses TRBV27 with TRBJ1-1; 7 nucleotides agree with TRBD1. Losses at the gene ends were 1 base for V and 4 bases for J; bases not matched to a gene: 9. The CDR3 has 16 amino acids. Germline V gene lookup returns CDR1 MNHEY and CDR2 SMNVEV (reference sequence).

The chain links TRBV27 to TRBJ2-7; 8 bases are shared with TRBD1. V shed 5 bases, J shed 1 base, and the junction held 7 bases outside the gene matches. Germline CDR1 is MNHEY and CDR2 is SMNVEV (reference sequence). The CDR3 covers 15 residues. CDR3 loop: CASSARGPDSYEQYF. As DNA, the CDR3 is TGTGCCAGCAGTGCCAGGGGGCCGGATTCCTACGAGCAGTACTTC.

This chain connects TRBV4-3 to TRBJ2-3, with D unclear. The CDR3 has 15 amino acids. Germline CDR1 reads LGHNA; CDR2 reads YSLEER. The V end lost 0 bases, the J end lost 1 base, and 8 bases lay between the germline ends. The CDR3 sequence: CASSQDFTGTDTQYF. As DNA, the CDR3 is TGCGCCAGCAGCCAAGATTTCACAGGCACAGATACGCAGTATTTT.

The chain joins TRBV2 to TRBJ2-5; possible D gene TRBD1, 5 bases. Looked up from germline, CDR1 is SNHLY and CDR2 is FYNNEI. The CDR3 is 11 residues long. Between the trimmed V and J ends, which lost 6 bases and 4 bases, there was a span of 6 bases. The CDR3 loop reads CASRDIETQYF. As DNA, the CDR3 is TGTGCCAGCAGGGACATAGAGACCCAGTACTTC.